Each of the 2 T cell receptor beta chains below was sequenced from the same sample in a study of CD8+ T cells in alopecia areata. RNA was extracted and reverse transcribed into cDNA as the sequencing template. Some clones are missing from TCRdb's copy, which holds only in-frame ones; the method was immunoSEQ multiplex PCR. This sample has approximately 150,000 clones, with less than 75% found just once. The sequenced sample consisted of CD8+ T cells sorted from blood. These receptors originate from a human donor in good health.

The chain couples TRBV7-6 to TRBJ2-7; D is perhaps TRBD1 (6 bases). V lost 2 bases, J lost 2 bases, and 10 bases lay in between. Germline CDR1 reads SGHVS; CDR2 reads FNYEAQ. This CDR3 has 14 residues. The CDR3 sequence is CASSLLRQAYEQYF. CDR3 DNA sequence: TGTGCCAGCAGCTTACTACGACAGGCCTACGAGCAGTACTTC.

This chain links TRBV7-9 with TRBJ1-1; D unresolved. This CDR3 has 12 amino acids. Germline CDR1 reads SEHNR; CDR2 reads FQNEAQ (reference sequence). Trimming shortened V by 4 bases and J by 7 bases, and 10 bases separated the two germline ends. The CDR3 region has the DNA TGTGCCAGCAGCTCGTCCGGCGGTGAAGCTTTCTTT. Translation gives CASSSSGGEAFF.